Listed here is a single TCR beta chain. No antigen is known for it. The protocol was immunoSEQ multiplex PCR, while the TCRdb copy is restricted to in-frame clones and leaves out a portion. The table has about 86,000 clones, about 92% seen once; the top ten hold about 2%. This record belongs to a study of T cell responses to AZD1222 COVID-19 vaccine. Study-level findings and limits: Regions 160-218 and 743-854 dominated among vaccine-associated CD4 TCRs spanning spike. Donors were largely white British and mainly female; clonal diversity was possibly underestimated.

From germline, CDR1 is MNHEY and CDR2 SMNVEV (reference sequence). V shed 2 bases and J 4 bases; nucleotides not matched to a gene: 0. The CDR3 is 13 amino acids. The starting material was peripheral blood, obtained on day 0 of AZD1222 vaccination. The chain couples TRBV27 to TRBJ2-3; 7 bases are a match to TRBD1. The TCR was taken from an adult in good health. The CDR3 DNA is TGTGCCAGCAGTTTACAGGGGGCAGATACGCAGTATTTT. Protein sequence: CASSLQGADTQYF.